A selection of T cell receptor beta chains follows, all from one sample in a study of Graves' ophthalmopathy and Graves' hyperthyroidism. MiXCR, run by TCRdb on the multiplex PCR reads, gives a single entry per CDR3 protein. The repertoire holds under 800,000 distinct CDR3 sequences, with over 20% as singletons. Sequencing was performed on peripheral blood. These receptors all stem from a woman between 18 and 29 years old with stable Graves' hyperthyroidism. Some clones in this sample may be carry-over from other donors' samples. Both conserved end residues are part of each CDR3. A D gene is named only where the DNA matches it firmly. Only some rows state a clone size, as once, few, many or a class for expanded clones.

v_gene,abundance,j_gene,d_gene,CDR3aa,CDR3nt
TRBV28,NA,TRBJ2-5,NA,CASSLVKGGLKTQYF,TGTGCCAGCAGTTTAGTGAAGGGGGGGTTGAAGACCCAGTACTTC
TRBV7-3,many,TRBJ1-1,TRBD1,CASSWDRATEAFF,TGTGCCAGCAGCTGGGACAGGGCCACTGAAGCTTTCTTT
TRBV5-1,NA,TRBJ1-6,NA,CASSYSGTGSPLHF,TGCGCCAGCAGCTACTCGGGGACGGGTTCACCCCTCCACTTT
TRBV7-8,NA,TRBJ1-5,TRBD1,CASGARGSVASNQPQHF,TGTGCCAGCGGGGCCAGGGGGTCTGTGGCTAGCAATCAGCCCCAGCATTTT
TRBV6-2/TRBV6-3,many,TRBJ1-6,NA,CASRRDGVSPLHF,TGTGCCAGCAGGAGGGACGGCGTATCACCCCTCCACTTT
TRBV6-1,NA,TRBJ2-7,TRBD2,CASSGGTSGYTYEQYF,TGTGCCAGCAGTGGAGGGACTAGCGGTTACACCTACGAGCAGTACTTC
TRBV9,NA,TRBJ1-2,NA,CASSVATGWDGYTF,TGTGCCAGCAGCGTAGCTACGGGCTGGGATGGCTACACCTTC
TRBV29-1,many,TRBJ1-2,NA,CSASDFYYGYTF,TGCAGCGCCAGTGATTTCTACTATGGCTACACCTTC
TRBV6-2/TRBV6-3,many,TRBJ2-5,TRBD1,CASSYREGQGTGSQETQYF,TGTGCCAGCAGTTACCGGGAGGGACAGGGGACGGGTTCCCAAGAGACCCAGTACTTC
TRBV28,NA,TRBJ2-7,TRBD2,CASSLLGLAGGREQYF,TGTGCCAGCAGTTTACTCGGACTAGCGGGGGGGCGTGAGCAGTACTTC
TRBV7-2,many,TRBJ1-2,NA,CASSLATGSQGYGYTF,TGTGCCAGCAGCTTAGCTACTGGATCTCAGGGCTATGGCTACACCTTC
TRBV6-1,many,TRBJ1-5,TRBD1,CASRRGQGSNQPQHF,TGTGCCAGCAGAAGGGGACAGGGAAGCAATCAGCCCCAGCATTTT
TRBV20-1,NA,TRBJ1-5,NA,CSASGLFNSNQPQHF,TGCAGTGCTAGTGGACTGTTTAATAGCAATCAGCCCCAGCATTTT
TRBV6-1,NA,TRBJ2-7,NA,CASSEETELPYEQYF,TGTGCCAGCAGTGAAGAGACAGAGCTACCCTACGAGCAGTACTTC
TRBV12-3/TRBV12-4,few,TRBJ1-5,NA,CASSRDLVDGQPQHF,TGTGCCAGCAGCCGTGACCTGGTGGATGGGCAGCCCCAGCATTTT
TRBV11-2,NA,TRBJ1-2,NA,CASSLAIDYGYTF,TGTGCCAGCAGCTTAGCCATAGACTATGGCTACACCTTC
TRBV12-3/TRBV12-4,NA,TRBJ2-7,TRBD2,CASGQLAGVSYEQYF,TGTGCCAGCGGACAACTAGCGGGGGTCTCCTACGAGCAGTACTTC
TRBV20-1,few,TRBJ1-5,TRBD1,CSARGGGGQGPLPKKPQHF,TGCAGTGCTAGAGGGGGGGGAGGACAGGGGCCGCTGCCTAAGAAGCCCCAGCATTTT
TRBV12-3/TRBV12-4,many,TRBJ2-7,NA,CASSFFASASSYEQYF,TGTGCCAGCAGTTTCTTCGCGTCGGCCAGCTCCTACGAGCAGTACTTC
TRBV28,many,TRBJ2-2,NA,CASSLGIRRTRNTGELFF,TGTGCCAGCAGTTTGGGGATCCGTAGGACACGGAACACCGGGGAGCTGTTTTTT
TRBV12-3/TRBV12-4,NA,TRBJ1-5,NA,CASSRENNQPQHF,TGTGCCAGCAGCAGGGAGAACAATCAGCCCCAGCATTTT
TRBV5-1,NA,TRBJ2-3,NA,CASSLDVDTQYF,TGCGCCAGCAGCTTGGACGTCGATACGCAGTATTTT
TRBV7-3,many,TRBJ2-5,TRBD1,CASSFHRGWLETQYF,TGTGCCAGCAGCTTCCACAGGGGATGGTTGGAGACCCAGTACTTC
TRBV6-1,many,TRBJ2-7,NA,CASRSPGGDEQYF,TGTGCCAGCAGATCTCCGGGCGGAGACGAGCAGTACTTC
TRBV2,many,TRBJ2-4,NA,CASSPRDKAKNIQYF,TGTGCCAGCAGTCCCCGGGACAAAGCCAAAAACATTCAGTACTTC
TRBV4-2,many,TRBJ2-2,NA,CASSQEGEITGELFF,TGTGCCAGCAGCCAAGAAGGGGAGATCACCGGGGAGCTGTTTTTT
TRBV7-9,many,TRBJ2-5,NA,CASSLSLVETQYF,TGTGCCAGCAGCTTAAGTCTGGTGGAGACCCAGTACTTC
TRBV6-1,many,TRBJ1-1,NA,CASRPTGTMGTEAFF,TGTGCCAGCAGGCCTACCGGGACAATGGGGACTGAAGCTTTCTTT
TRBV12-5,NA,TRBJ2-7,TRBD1,CASGLNLEQGFHEQYF,TGTGCTAGTGGTTTGAACCTTGAACAGGGGTTCCACGAGCAGTACTTC
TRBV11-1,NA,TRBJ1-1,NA,CASSPGGGTRYTEAFF,TGTGCCAGCAGCCCGGGTGGGGGGACTAGGTACACTGAAGCTTTCTTT
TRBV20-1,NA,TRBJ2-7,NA,CSARAEVTHSYEQYF,TGCAGTGCTAGAGCCGAAGTGACTCACTCCTACGAGCAGTACTTC
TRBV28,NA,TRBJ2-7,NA,CASSSPSSGSSYEQYF,TGTGCCAGCAGTTCCCCCAGTTCGGGTTCCTCCTACGAGCAGTACTTC
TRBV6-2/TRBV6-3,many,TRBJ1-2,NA,CASREGGAGYGYTF,TGTGCCAGCAGGGAGGGCGGCGCGGGCTATGGCTACACCTTC
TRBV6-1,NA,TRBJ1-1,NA,CASSEGQRGLSEAFF,TGTGCCAGCAGTGAAGGGCAGCGGGGGCTATCTGAAGCTTTCTTT
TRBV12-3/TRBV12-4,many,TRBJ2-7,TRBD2,CASSFAGGVEYEQYF,TGTGCCAGCAGTTTCGCGGGAGGGGTTGAGTACGAGCAGTACTTC
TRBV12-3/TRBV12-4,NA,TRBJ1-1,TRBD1,CASTATGKGTEAFF,TGTGCCAGCACCGCGACAGGGAAGGGGACTGAAGCTTTCTTT